The 4 T cell receptor beta chains below all came from one sample that was sequenced in a study of blood T cell repertoires in COVID-19. Sequencing was performed with immunoSEQ multiplex PCR; in TCRdb, only in-frame clones are kept and a portion is missing. The sample consists of roughly 350,000 clones, 85% of them appearing once. Source material: peripheral blood. These receptors came from a woman younger than 35 with acute or convalescent COVID-19.

This clone was observed a few times. This chain links TRBV7-3 with TRBJ2-1; D not resolved. With 2 bases removed from V and 8 bases from J, the gap between germline ends came to 13 bases. The CDR3 loop spans 14 amino acids. Germline loops: CDR1 SGHTA, CDR2 FQGTGA. In nucleotides, the CDR3 is TGTGCCAGCAGCTTACATCCCGACTCGGATGAGCAGTTCTTC. The encoded protein is CASSLHPDSDEQFF.

J is TRBJ2-1 and V is TRBV3-1 (or the pseudogene TRBV3-2); 8 bases are a match to TRBD2. Germline assignment: CDR1 LGHDT and CDR2 YNNKEL (reference sequence). The junction had 13 bases not matched to a gene; V was cut back by 6 bases and J by 3 bases. The CDR3 has 17 amino acids. The CDR3: CASSHAGGVARYNEQFF. The CDR3 bases are TGTGCCAGCAGTCACGCGGGGGGCGTAGCGCGCTACAATGAGCAGTTCTTC.

V gene TRBV2 combines with J gene TRBJ1-4; 8 bases line up with TRBD1. Looked up from germline, CDR1 is SNHLY and CDR2 is FYNNEI. V lost 4 bases and J lost 8; bases outside the gene matches: 3. The CDR3 loop spans 13 amino acids. Written as DNA, the CDR3 is TGTGCCAGCAGTGGGACAGGGCAGGAAAAACTGTTTTTT. It is translated as CASSGTGQEKLFF.

The gene calls are TRBV7-2 and TRBJ1-4, with D tentatively TRBD1 (6 bases). The germline CDR1 and CDR2 sequences are SGHTA and FQGNSA. There are 15 residues in the CDR3. Trimming cost V 3 bases and J 3 bases, with 11 bases left between them. The CDR3 DNA follows: TGTGCCAGCAGCTTGCAAGGGGGGGCTAATGAAAAACTGTTTTTT. This gives the protein CASSLQGGANEKLFF.